This T cell receptor beta chain emerged from a study of cytomegalovirus exposure and HLA in healthy donors. Study-level information: As released early, the data held 70 million to 100 million unique TCRs from HLA-typed donors. Of the donors genotyped, approximately 400 in all, 75% to 85% fell in the Caucasian-associated ancestry cluster.

The CDR3 loop spans 15 amino acids. Germline V gives CDR1 SGHRS, CDR2 YFSETQ. Losses at the gene ends were 1 base for V and 4 bases for J; bases not matched to a gene: 7. As to this clone: The antigen is not known.

Whole-study findings and limits: The Asian-associated ancestry cluster reportedly had fewer N-insertions than the approximately 650-donor mean in a later analysis.

Vbeta (60) and Jbeta (13) primers were used in the PCR. Data came from immunoSEQ multiplex PCR; TCRdb stores just in-frame clones and leaves some out. This sample has under 150,000 clones, with 80% found just once. V gene TRBV5-1 combines with J gene TRBJ2-5; TRBD1 matches 7 bases. This sequence originates from a man aged 50-59 years in good health and CMV-seronegative. Sequenced: PBMCs. This chain's CDR3 is CASSLNPDRVETQYF. CDR3 sequence (DNA): TGCGCCAGCAGCTTGAACCCCGACAGGGTAGAGACCCAGTACTTC.